The 30 T cell receptor beta chains presented below share a single source sample, sequenced in a study of early T cells in non-severe SARS-CoV-2 infection. TCRdb independently ran MiXCR on the 5' RACE reads; one entry per CDR3 protein. Of more than 65,000 distinct CDR3 sequences listed, around 12% are singletons. This specimen consisted of whole blood, obtained at baseline. These receptors were collected from an adult who was a healthcare worker with PCR-confirmed SARS-CoV-2 infection or an uninfected control (not recorded which).

This clonotype was seen only once. The rearrangement joins TRBV11-2 to TRBJ1-2; possible D gene TRBD1, 6 bases. Germline V gives CDR1 SGHAT, CDR2 FQNNGV. The ends were cut back, 5 bases at V and 7 bases at J, with 20 bases in the middle. The CDR3 extends over 15 amino acids. The CDR3 bases are TGTGCCAGCAGCCCCGGACGGGGGGCTTGGAGTGGCTACACCTTC. It yields the protein CASSPGRGAWSGYTF.

This clonotype was counted between two and nine times. The CDR3 region is CASSRKRDRVIDTQYF. CDR3 DNA: TGTGCCAGCAGCCGAAAGCGGGACAGGGTTATAGATACGCAGTATTTT. The V gene is TRBV5-6, the J gene TRBJ2-3; 9 nucleotides align to TRBD1. Germline V gene lookup returns CDR1 SGHDT and CDR2 YYEEEE. The CDR3 covers 16 residues. V trimming: 4 bases; J trimming: 5 bases; junction bases outside the gene matches: 11. The whole variable domain, filled in from reference TRBV5-6 and TRBJ2-3, reads DAGVTQSPTHLIKTRGQQVTLRCSPKSGHDTVSWYQQALGQGPQFIFQYYEEEERQRGNFPDRFSGHQFPNYSSELNVNALLLGDSALYLCASSRKRDRVIDTQYFGPGTRLTVL.

Ten or more counts support this clonotype. The chain is built from TRBV28 and TRBJ2-3; D might be TRBD1 (5 bases). The CDR3 covers 13 residues. The germline gives CDR1 MDHEN, CDR2 SYDVKM. V shed 6 bases and J shed 3 bases, with 10 bases lying between them. The CDR3 region is CASSPQGTDTQYF. The CDR3 DNA follows: TGTGCCAGCAGCCCCCAGGGTACAGATACGCAGTATTTT. Supplemented by reference TRBV28 and TRBJ2-3, the full variable domain reads DVKVTQSSRYLVKRTGEKVFLECVQDMDHENMFWYRQDPGLGLRLIYFSYDVKMKEKGDIPEGYSVSREKKERFSLILESASTNQTSMYLCASSPQGTDTQYFGPGTRLTVL.

The J gene is TRBJ2-5, the V gene TRBV29-1; possibly TRBD1 for D (6 bases). V was shortened by 6 bases and J by 7 bases, with 15 bases between the two germline ends. CDR3 length: 12 residues. Germline lookup yields CDR1 SQVTM and CDR2 ANQGSEA. This CDR3 reads CSVSSGVGTQYF. As DNA, the CDR3 is TGCAGCGTATCCTCAGGGGTTGGGACCCAGTACTTC.

This clonotype has a count of ten or more. The chain employs TRBV2 and TRBJ2-7; possible D gene TRBD2, 5 bases. V lost 10 bases and J lost 0, with 10 bases in between. The germline V gene has CDR1 SNHLY and CDR2 FYNNEI. The CDR3 is 12 residues long. CDR3 sequence reads: CAILGSSYEQYF. In DNA form, the CDR3 reads TGTGCCATTCTAGGGAGCTCCTACGAGCAGTACTTC.

The chain employs TRBV7-6 and TRBJ1-6; 7 nucleotides align to TRBD1. J was trimmed by 16 bases and V by 3 bases; bases with no gene match: 15. Germline V gene lookup returns CDR1 SGHVS and CDR2 FNYEAQ. The length of the CDR3 is 15 residues. DNA for the CDR3: TGTGCCAGCAGCTTCGGAAGTGGGACAGCTCAAGGACTCCACTTT. This gives the protein CASSFGSGTAQGLHF.

For this clonotype: A much larger clone is a single base away; this may be a read error. The V gene is TRBV20-1, the J gene TRBJ2-3; 7 nucleotides align to TRBD1. Per the germline V gene, CDR1 is DFQATT and CDR2 is SNEGSKA (reference sequence). J lost 1 base, V lost 8 bases, and 9 bases had no gene match. The CDR3 is made up of 14 amino acids. CDR3 coding DNA: TGCAGTACTCAACAGGGGATGGGCACAGATACGCAGTATTTT. Translated: CSTQQGMGTDTQYF.

The V and J genes are TRBV6-1 and TRBJ1-1, with 7 positions matching TRBD1. The length of the CDR3 is 14 residues. V shed 9 bases, J shed 1 base, and the junction held 8 bases outside the gene matches. The germline V gene has CDR1 MNHNS and CDR2 SASEGT. The CDR3 protein is CASIPGQRNTEAFF. The CDR3 DNA is TGTGCCAGTATCCCGGGACAGAGGAACACTGAAGCTTTCTTT.

The chain carries TRBV5-1 and TRBJ2-1; D uncertain. The CDR3 has 13 amino acids. Germline CDR1 reads SGHRS; CDR2 reads YFSETQ. The V end was cut by 5 bases, the J end by 5 bases, with 11 bases between. CDR3 in amino acids: CASSRGIDNEQFF. In DNA, the CDR3 is TGCGCCAGCAGTAGAGGTATTGACAATGAGCAGTTCTTC.

This clonotype was seen ten or more times. The chain employs TRBV6-4 and TRBJ1-6; 9 bases fit TRBD1. V was clipped by 5 bases and J by 7 bases; unmatched bases: 6. CDR3 length: 15 amino acids. CDR1 is MRHNA, CDR2 SNTAGT, per germline. The CDR3 loop reads CASSSVGQGNSPLHF. DNA for the CDR3: TGTGCCAGCAGTTCCGTCGGACAGGGGAATTCACCCCTCCACTTT.

At least ten counts were recorded for this clonotype. The gene calls are TRBV18 and TRBJ2-1; 12 positions agree with TRBD1. Germline V lookup: CDR1 KGHSH, CDR2 LQKENI. The CDR3 is made up of 15 amino acids. V trimming: 4 bases; J trimming: 6 bases; junction bases outside the gene matches: 4. CDR3 region: CASSRGTGGFNEQFF. In DNA, the CDR3 is TGTGCCAGCTCACGAGGGACAGGGGGCTTCAATGAGCAGTTCTTC. Together with reference TRBV18 and TRBJ2-1, the CDR3 gives the full variable domain: NAGVMQNPRHLVRRRGQEARLRCSPMKGHSHVYWYRQLPEEGLKFMVYLQKENIIDESGMPKERFSAEFPKEGPSILRIQQVVRGDSAAYFCASSRGTGGFNEQFFGPGTRLTVL.

This clonotype has just a few counts. The chain links TRBV12-3 or TRBV12-4 to TRBJ2-1; D is undetermined. The CDR3 extends over 12 amino acids. V shed 1 base and J shed 12 bases, with 10 bases lying between them. The CDR3 reads CASSLELSTQFF. CDR3 in DNA: TGTGCCAGCAGTTTAGAATTGAGTACGCAGTTCTTC.

This clonotype showed up just a few times. The V and J genes are TRBV9 and TRBJ2-1; D might be TRBD2 (7 bases). The germline gives CDR1 SGDLS, CDR2 YYNGEE. This CDR3 region has 17 residues. Trimming shortened V by 1 base and J by 0 bases, and 14 bases separated the two germline ends. The CDR3 bases are TGTGCCAGCAGCGTAAGGGGGGGATACCTCTCCTACAATGAGCAGTTCTTC. This sequence encodes CASSVRGGYLSYNEQFF.

The chain has TRBV4-1 and TRBJ1-5; D is uncertain. The germline V and J ends were trimmed by 0 bases and 7 bases, with 7 bases remaining between them. The germline gives CDR1 MGHRA, CDR2 YSYEKL. CDR3 length: 13 amino acids. CDR3 DNA sequence: TGCGCCAGCAGCCAAGATAAAGGGCAGCCCCAGCATTTT. As protein: CASSQDKGQPQHF.

The rearrangement joins TRBV29-1 to TRBJ2-7; D could derive from TRBD1 or TRBD2 (5 bases each). Germline-derived CDR1 and CDR2 are SQVTM and ANQGSEA. The CDR3 is 13 amino acids. Deletions cut 4 bases from V and 2 bases from J, with 12 bases between. The CDR3 sequence: CSVGDVRPYEQYF. The CDR3 DNA reads TGCAGCGTTGGGGACGTACGACCCTACGAGCAGTACTTC.

The gene calls are TRBV18 and TRBJ1-4; D not resolved. Trimming stripped 2 bases from V and 5 bases from J, with 9 bases between. CDR1 is KGHSH and CDR2 is LQKENI in the germline V gene. The CDR3 runs 14 residues. In nucleotides, the CDR3 is TGTGCCAGCTCACCAGAGCAAGTAAATGAAAAACTGTTTTTT. This codes for CASSPEQVNEKLFF.

The chain combines TRBV10-2 with TRBJ1-2, with D possibly TRBD1 on 6 matching bases. Trimming removed 6 bases from V and 6 bases from J, with 11 bases in between. Germline lookup yields CDR1 WSHSY and CDR2 SAAADI. This CDR3 is built from 12 residues. The CDR3 region is CASRNNRDGYTF. CDR3 in DNA: TGCGCCAGCAGGAACAACAGGGATGGCTACACCTTC.

V and J are TRBV28 and TRBJ2-7, with 10 bases aligning to TRBD2. Unmatched junction bases numbered 10, after V lost 6 bases and J lost 2 bases. The CDR3 extends over 16 amino acids. Germline CDR1 and CDR2: MDHEN and SYDVKM. CDR3 amino acids: CASSPPLLAGPYEQYF. The DNA for the CDR3 is TGTGCCAGCAGCCCACCCCTACTAGCGGGGCCCTACGAGCAGTACTTC.

This clonotype was recorded a few times. The CDR3 nucleotides read TGTGCCAGCAGCAAAGCAGGACGTGAACAGAGCGGCTATGGCTACACCTTC. It specifies CASSKAGREQSGYGYTF. This chain connects TRBV21-1 to TRBJ1-2. TRBV21-1 is marked as a pseudogene. The CDR3 is made up of 17 amino acids.

The rearrangement joins TRBV11-1 to TRBJ2-1; unclear D gene. CDR1 and CDR2 from the germline V gene are SGHAT and FQDESV (reference sequence). Between the trimmed V and J ends, which lost 5 bases and 4 bases, there was a span of 9 bases. The CDR3 spans 13 residues. DNA of the CDR3: TGTGCCAGCAGCCTGGACGGATACAATGAGCAGTTCTTC. Its protein is CASSLDGYNEQFF.

This chain uses TRBV6-1 with TRBJ1-2; the match to TRBD1 covers 7 bases. The CDR3 covers 13 residues. Germline V gene data show CDR1 as MNHNS and CDR2 as SASEGT. Trimming took 5 bases from V and 7 from J; bases not matched to a gene: 7. CDR3 loop: CASSSTGSFGYTF. The DNA for the CDR3 is TGTGCCAGCAGTTCGACAGGGTCTTTTGGCTACACCTTC.

The chain couples TRBV10-2 to TRBJ2-3, with D perhaps matching TRBD1 (6 bases). CDR1 and CDR2 from the germline V gene are WSHSY and SAAADI. The V end lost 0 bases, the J end lost 6 bases, and 16 bases lay between the germline ends. The CDR3 extends over 16 amino acids. CDR3 sequence (DNA): TGCGCCAGCAGTGAGTCGAAGTGGGGGCAGGGGGATACGCAGTATTTT. It specifies CASSESKWGQGDTQYF.

This chain links TRBV28 with TRBJ2-3; 7 nucleotides align to TRBD2. This CDR3 is built from 15 residues. The V and J ends lost 1 base and 0 bases, in that order; junction bases with no gene match: 1. Germline-derived CDR1 and CDR2 are MDHEN and SYDVKM. This chain's CDR3 is CASSLFGGSTDTQYF. The CDR3 nucleotides read TGTGCCAGCAGTTTATTCGGGGGGAGCACAGATACGCAGTATTTT. Based on the CDR3 plus reference TRBV28 and TRBJ2-3, the full variable domain is DVKVTQSSRYLVKRTGEKVFLECVQDMDHENMFWYRQDPGLGLRLIYFSYDVKMKEKGDIPEGYSVSREKKERFSLILESASTNQTSMYLCASSLFGGSTDTQYFGPGTRLTVL.

This clonotype occurred many times. The chain carries TRBV11-1 and TRBJ2-1; D perhaps matches TRBD2 (6 bases). Trimming pared 4 bases from V and 7 bases from J, leaving 14 bases between. Germline lookup yields CDR1 SGHAT and CDR2 FQDESV (reference sequence). This CDR3 has 14 residues. CDR3: CASSWRGFGNEQFF. CDR3 bases: TGTGCCAGCAGCTGGAGGGGATTCGGGAATGAGCAGTTCTTC.

In this sample, this clonotype turned up a few times. This chain links TRBV20-1 with TRBJ1-1, with D tentatively TRBD1 (5 bases). The CDR3 consists of 14 residues. Trimming removed 6 bases from V and 5 bases from J, with 19 bases in between. Germline CDR1 is DFQATT and CDR2 is SNEGSKA (reference sequence). The CDR3 loop is CSAPPQGSGTEAFF. CDR3 DNA sequence: TGCAGTGCCCCACCTCAGGGTAGTGGGACTGAAGCTTTCTTT.

This clonotype showed up just once. The chain couples TRBV6-2 or TRBV6-3 to TRBJ1-6, with D possibly being TRBD1 (5 bases). This CDR3 is built from 15 residues. Trimming shortened V by 2 bases and J by 6 bases, and 11 bases separated the two germline ends. CDR1 and CDR2 from the germline V gene are MNHEY and SVGEGT. The CDR3 bases are TGTGCCAGCAGTTACGGGGGACTGACTAATTCACCCCTCCACTTT. This gives the protein CASSYGGLTNSPLHF.

This clonotype was found many times. This rearrangement joins TRBV4-2 to TRBJ2-3; TRBD2 might be the D (5 bases). Trimming left V 1 base short and J 2 bases short, with 13 bases between. CDR1 and CDR2 from the germline V gene are LGHNA and YNFKEQ. This CDR3 has 16 residues. This chain's CDR3 is CASSQGSADNTDTQYF. In nucleotides, the CDR3 is TGTGCCAGCAGCCAAGGGTCAGCGGATAACACAGATACGCAGTATTTT.

This clonotype was detected many times. The chain has TRBV20-1 and TRBJ2-7; 11 nucleotides align to TRBD2. The germline gives CDR1 DFQATT, CDR2 SNEGSKA (reference sequence). V was pared by 4 bases and J by 2 bases, with 1 base of the junction left unmatched. The CDR3 spans 13 residues. The CDR3 coding sequence is TGCAGTGCTACTAGCGGGGGGCCCTACGAGCAGTACTTC. It translates to CSATSGGPYEQYF.

This clonotype was detected only a few times. This chain joins TRBV11-2 and TRBJ1-1; the D is unclear. The CDR3 covers 17 residues. V was shortened by 3 bases and J by 0 bases, with 17 bases between the two germline ends. Germline values: CDR1 SGHAT, CDR2 FQNNGV. In nucleotides, the CDR3 is TGTGCCAGCAGCTTTCGTTCTACAGACCGGTTGAACACTGAAGCTTTCTTT. This translates into CASSFRSTDRLNTEAFF. The full variable domain, its missing parts supplied by reference TRBV11-2 and TRBJ1-1, is EAGVAQSPRYKIIEKRQSVAFWCNPISGHATLYWYQQILGQGPKLLIQFQNNGVVDDSQLPKDRFSAERLKGVDSTLKIQPAKLEDSAVYLCASSFRSTDRLNTEAFFGQGTRLTVV.

This clonotype came up a few times. The V and J genes are TRBV29-1 and TRBJ2-7, with 9 bases matching TRBD1. Germline CDR1 and CDR2: SQVTM and ANQGSEA. The CDR3 sequence is 14 residues long. V dropped 5 bases and J dropped 5; count of bases not matched to a gene: 10. CDR3: CSVREQGASNEQYF. In DNA form, the CDR3 reads TGCAGCGTTAGGGAACAGGGGGCAAGTAACGAGCAGTACTTC.